The text below deals with one T cell receptor beta chain. The target of this receptor is not known. It has no much larger one-base neighbor in the sample; base qualities were not kept. The sample is drawn from a study of CD49a tissue-resident CD8 T cells in human skin (dated by TCRdb to about 2017). Some background on the complete study: Tissue-resident memory CD8+ T cell subsets in human skin, defined by CD49a, CD69 and CD103 expression, were examined in the study.

The library was made by the immunoSEQ multiplex PCR assay. In the paper's pipeline: How frequently each TCR V beta family was used was compared between the sorted CD8+ T cell populations from blood, dermis and epidermis. The table comes from immuneACCESS by way of TCRdb, which keeps in-frame sequences with V and J called. Part of the clones is missing from these tables; in studies checked, under half for an unresolved V gene and the rest for unknown reasons. V and J calls and clone size are given by that table; D and trimming were obtained from the DNA. This sample lists about 1,500 clones; just under 70% were detected once. The top ten clonotypes cover over 30% of the sample. For several healthy donors, CD8+ T cells were sorted from blood, dermis and epidermis, and the TCR beta CDR3 regions of these cells were analysed. Both blood and skin samples were provided by each TCR-sequenced donor, and all TCR-sequenced donors were healthy individuals. Sorting was used to isolate CD8+ T cell populations prior to TCR beta sequencing.

The junction shows trimming of 0 bases on V and 6 bases on J, plus 7 bases between the germline ends. Per the germline V gene, LGHNA is the CDR1 and YNFKEQ is the CDR2. The CDR3 measures 13 amino acids from cysteine to phenylalanine. The read is trimmed to its CDR3 DNA, 39 bases read in frame from base 1. This clonotype was obtained from a human donor in good health. The rearranged chain carries TRBV4-2 and TRBJ2-3, and perhaps TRBD1 as D gene, on 5 matching bases. Sequencing was performed on CLA- CD8+ effector memory T cells sorted from blood. The CDR3 region has the sequence CASSQDAGDTQYF. The nucleotides read TGTGCCAGCAGCCAAGATGCAGGGGATACGCAGTATTTT.